The present entry profiles one T cell receptor (beta chain) with its context. It lacks a known antigen. No base qualities exist here, and no much larger clone lies one base off it. TCRbeta CDR3 regions were amplified from genomic DNA by means of the immunoSEQ Assay, a bias-controlled multiplex PCR. For the original study's pipeline: The number of nucleated cells in each sample was estimated from the amplification of reference gene primers within the assay. Sequence reads were collapsed and filtered to measure the absolute abundance of every unique TCRbeta CDR3 rearrangement. Productive Simpson clonality was computed per sample as the square root of Simpson's diversity index over productive rearrangements. The clones in this table, taken by TCRdb from immuneACCESS, are in-frame only. Not every clone is retained; where verified, under half of the shortfall comes from an unresolved V gene, and the cause of the rest is unknown. The V and J calls and clone size are taken from that table; D and trimming were inferred from the DNA. The sample table records some 220,000 clones; 82% of these occur just once. The ten largest clones capture less than 6% of the sample.

One collaborating source in Seattle enrolled patients while the patients were actively infected and followed the patients over time throughout the course of disease. Whole blood was collected in K2EDTA tubes by collaborating institutions according to the institutions' own protocols. For TCRbeta analysis, collaborator samples were shipped as frozen whole blood, as isolated PBMCs, or as DNA extracted from either sample type. The source of the sample is a study of blood T cell repertoires in COVID-19 (dated by TCRdb to 2019 to 2021). A note on the overall study: The collaborator samples originated in the United States, Italy and Spain and spanned the acute and convalescent phases of COVID-19. The prospective study material was composed of cDNA or gDNA derived from T cells, B-cell-depleted T cells, or PBMCs. A de-identified subject ID, COVID-19 status, age in years and sex were almost always included in the sample metadata. The repertoires were made available in a free public database intended to serve as a resource for research on the immune response to SARS-CoV-2. The samples were drawn from two sources: the first 160 participants of the ongoing ImmuneRACE study, and over 1,000 subjects contributed by 6 global collaborators. The dataset comprised deeply sampled blood TCRbeta repertoires from subjects exposed to, actively infected with, or recovered from COVID-19. Where available, HLA class I and class II types were obtained from metadata supplied by the sample provider rather than from assay-based typing. What the work shows at the level of the full study, not this receptor alone: The amount of clinical and demographic metadata varied by source and participant and was provided uncurated.

V and J lose 1 base and 3 bases, and a span of 8 bases separates them. From its cysteine to its phenylalanine, the CDR3 spans 14 amino acids. Only the CDR3 part of the read is kept: 42 bases, read in frame from the first base. CDR1 and CDR2 were assigned from the germline V gene as MNHEY and SVGEGT. The chain couples TRBV6-2 or TRBV6-3 to TRBJ2-3, with TRBD1 perhaps the D gene, on 5 matching bases. This clonotype originated in a woman aged 65 to 85 with COVID-19, enrolled during active disease. Input material: peripheral blood. Read as DNA, the sequence is TGTGCCAGCAGTTACTTTCGACAGACAGATACGCAGTATTTT. This translates into CASSYFRQTDTQYF.